Only a few counts were recorded for the clone carrying this T cell receptor (beta chain). Its cognate antigen is unknown. TCRdb re-called the 5' RACE reads through MiXCR, storing one row per CDR3 protein. The sample carries 380,000 or so distinct CDR3 sequences, approximately 13% recorded once. This sample is part of a study of T-cell memory formation after mild COVID-19. Study details: In these data, TCR clusters were largely donor specific. The study, taken as a whole, reports: Most CD4+ clones that shrank were in CM and EM, while CD8+ ones turned up in EMRA.

The specimen sequenced was PBMCs or a T cell subset sorted from them (not recorded which). The clonotype originates from a man between 18 and 35 years old who had mild COVID-19 (a few samples of this study predate the infection). Cell type and time point are not known.

Here the CDR3 reads CASSLSSGVRQDTQYF. CDR3 nucleotides: TGTGCCAGCAGCCTTTCTAGCGGGGTCAGACAGGATACGCAGTATTTT. The V and J genes are TRBV11-2 and TRBJ2-3; TRBD2 agrees at 9 bases. Germline values: CDR1 SGHAT, CDR2 FQNNGV. Trimming at V came to 5 bases and at J to 6 bases, leaving 12 bases not matched to a gene. The CDR3 has 16 residues. Combining the CDR3 with reference TRBV11-2 and TRBJ2-3 gives the whole variable domain EAGVAQSPRYKIIEKRQSVAFWCNPISGHATLYWYQQILGQGPKLLIQFQNNGVVDDSQLPKDRFSAERLKGVDSTLKIQPAKLEDSAVYLCASSLSSGVRQDTQYFGPGTRLTVL.